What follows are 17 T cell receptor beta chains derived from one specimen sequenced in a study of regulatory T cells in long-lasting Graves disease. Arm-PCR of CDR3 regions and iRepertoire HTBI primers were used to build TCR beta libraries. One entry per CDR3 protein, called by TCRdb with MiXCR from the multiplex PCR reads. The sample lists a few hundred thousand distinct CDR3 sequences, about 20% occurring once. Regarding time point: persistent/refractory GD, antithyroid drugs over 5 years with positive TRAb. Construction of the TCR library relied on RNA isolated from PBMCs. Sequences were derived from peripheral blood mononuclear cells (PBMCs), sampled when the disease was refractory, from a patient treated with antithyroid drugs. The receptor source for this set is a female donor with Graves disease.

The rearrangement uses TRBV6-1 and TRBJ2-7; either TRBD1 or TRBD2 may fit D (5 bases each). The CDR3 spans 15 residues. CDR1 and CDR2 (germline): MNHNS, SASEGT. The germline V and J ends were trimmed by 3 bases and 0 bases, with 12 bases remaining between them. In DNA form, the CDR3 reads TGTGCCAGCAGTGAGGGGGATAGAAGCTCCTACGAGCAGTACTTC. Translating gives CASSEGDRSSYEQYF.

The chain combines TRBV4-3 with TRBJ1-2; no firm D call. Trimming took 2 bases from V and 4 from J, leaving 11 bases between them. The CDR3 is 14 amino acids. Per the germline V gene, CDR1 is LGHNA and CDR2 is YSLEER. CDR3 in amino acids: CASSQSRASYGYTF. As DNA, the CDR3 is TGCGCCAGCAGCCAATCCCGAGCCAGCTATGGCTACACCTTC.

The CDR3: CASSLDLSYEQYF. DNA for the CDR3: TGTGCCAGCAGCTTAGATCTATCCTACGAGCAGTACTTC. The chain is built from TRBV11-2 and TRBJ2-7; D is ambiguous. Germline V gives CDR1 SGHAT, CDR2 FQNNGV. There are 13 residues in the CDR3. The V gene lost 0 bases and the J gene lost 1 base, with 4 bases spanning the gap.

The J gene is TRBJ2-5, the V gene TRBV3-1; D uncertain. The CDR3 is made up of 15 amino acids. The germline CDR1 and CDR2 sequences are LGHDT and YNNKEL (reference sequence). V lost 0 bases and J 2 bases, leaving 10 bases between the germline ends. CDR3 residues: CASSQDSRAQETQYF. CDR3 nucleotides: TGTGCCAGCAGCCAAGATAGCCGAGCACAAGAGACCCAGTACTTC.

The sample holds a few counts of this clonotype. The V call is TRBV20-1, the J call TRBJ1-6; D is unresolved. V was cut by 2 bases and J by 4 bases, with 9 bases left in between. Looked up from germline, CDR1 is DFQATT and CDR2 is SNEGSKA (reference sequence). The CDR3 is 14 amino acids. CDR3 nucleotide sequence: TGCAGTGCTAGACCAATGGAATATAATTCACCCCTCCACTTT. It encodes CSARPMEYNSPLHF.

The CDR3, as DNA: TGTGCCAGCAGCGTAGAGCCCTTAGCGGGCACGGACGGGGAGCTGTTTTTT. It encodes CASSVEPLAGTDGELFF. V usage is TRBV9 and J usage is TRBJ2-2, with 7 positions matching TRBD2. The CDR3 covers 17 residues. V trimming: 0 bases; J trimming: 7 bases; junction bases outside the gene matches: 12. Germline CDR1 and CDR2: SGDLS and YYNGEE.

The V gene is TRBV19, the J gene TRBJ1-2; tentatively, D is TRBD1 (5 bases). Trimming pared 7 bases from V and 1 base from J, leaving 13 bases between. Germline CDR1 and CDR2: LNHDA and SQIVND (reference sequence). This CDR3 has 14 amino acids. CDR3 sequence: CASTLIGVNYGYTF. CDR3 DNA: TGTGCCAGTACCTTAATAGGGGTTAACTATGGCTACACCTTC.

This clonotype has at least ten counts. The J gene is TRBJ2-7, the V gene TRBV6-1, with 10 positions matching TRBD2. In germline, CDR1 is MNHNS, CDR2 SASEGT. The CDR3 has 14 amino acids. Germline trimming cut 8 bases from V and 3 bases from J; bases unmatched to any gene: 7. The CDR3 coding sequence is TGTGCCAGCCAAAGGACTAGCGGAAGCTACGAGCAGTACTTC. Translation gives CASQRTSGSYEQYF.

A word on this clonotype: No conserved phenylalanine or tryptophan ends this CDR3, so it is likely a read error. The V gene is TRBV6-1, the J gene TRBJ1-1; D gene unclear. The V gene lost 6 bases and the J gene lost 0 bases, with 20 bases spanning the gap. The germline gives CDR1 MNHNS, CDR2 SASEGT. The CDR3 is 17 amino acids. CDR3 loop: CASSAPRGGIMNTEAFL. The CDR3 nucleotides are TGTGCCAGCAGCGCTCCGCGGGGAGGCATCATGAACACTGAAGCTTTCCTT.

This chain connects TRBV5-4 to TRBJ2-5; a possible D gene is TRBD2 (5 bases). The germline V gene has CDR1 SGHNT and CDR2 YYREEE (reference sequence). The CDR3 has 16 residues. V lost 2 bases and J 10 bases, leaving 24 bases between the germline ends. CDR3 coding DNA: TGTGCCAGCAGCTTTTCCCAGGAGGAGCACCCCGTGGGCCAGTACTTC. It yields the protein CASSFSQEEHPVGQYF.

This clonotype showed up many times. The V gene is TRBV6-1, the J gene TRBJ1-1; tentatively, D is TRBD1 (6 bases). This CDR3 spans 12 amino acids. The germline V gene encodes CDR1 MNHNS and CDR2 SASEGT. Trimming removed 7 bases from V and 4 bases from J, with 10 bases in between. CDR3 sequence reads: CASKTGSTEAFF. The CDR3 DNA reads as TGTGCCAGCAAGACAGGAAGCACTGAAGCTTTCTTT.

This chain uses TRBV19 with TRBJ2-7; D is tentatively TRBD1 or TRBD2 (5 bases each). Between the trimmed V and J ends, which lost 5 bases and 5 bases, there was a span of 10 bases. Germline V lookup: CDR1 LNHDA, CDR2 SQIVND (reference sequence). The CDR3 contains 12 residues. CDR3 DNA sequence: TGTGCCAGTAGTTTGGGACCGAACGAGCAGTACTTC. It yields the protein CASSLGPNEQYF.

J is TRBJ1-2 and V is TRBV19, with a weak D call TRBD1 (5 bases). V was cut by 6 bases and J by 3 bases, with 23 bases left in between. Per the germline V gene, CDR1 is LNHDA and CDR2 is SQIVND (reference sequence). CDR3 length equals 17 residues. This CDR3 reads CASRLGGGGSRYYGYTF. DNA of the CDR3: TGTGCCAGTAGATTAGGCGGGGGGGGGTCCCGCTACTATGGCTACACCTTC.

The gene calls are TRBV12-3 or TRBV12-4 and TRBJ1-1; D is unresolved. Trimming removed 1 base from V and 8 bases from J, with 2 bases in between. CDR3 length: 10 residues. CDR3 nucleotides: TGTGCCAGCAGTTTAGAGGAAGCTTTCTTT. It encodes CASSLEEAFF.

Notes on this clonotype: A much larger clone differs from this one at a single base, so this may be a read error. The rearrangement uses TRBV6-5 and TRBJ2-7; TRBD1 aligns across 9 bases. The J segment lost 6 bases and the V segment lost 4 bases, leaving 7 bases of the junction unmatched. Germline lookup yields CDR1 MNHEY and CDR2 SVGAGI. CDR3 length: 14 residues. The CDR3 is CASSSRDRDCEQYF. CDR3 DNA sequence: TGTGCCAGCAGTTCCCGGGACAGGGACTGCGAGCAGTACTTC.

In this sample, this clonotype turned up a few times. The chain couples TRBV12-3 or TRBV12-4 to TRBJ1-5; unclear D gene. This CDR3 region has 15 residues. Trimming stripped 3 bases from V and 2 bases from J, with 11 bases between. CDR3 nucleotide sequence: TGTGCCAGCAGTTTCGCAGAAGGCGGCAATCAGCCCCAGCATTTT. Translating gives CASSFAEGGNQPQHF.

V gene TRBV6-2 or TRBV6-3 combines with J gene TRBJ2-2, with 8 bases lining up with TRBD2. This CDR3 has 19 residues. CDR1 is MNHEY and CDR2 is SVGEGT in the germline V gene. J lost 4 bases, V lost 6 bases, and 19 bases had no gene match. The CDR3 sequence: CASRLRPGLERGVTGELFF. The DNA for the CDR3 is TGTGCCAGCAGACTACGACCGGGACTAGAGAGAGGAGTCACCGGGGAGCTGTTTTTT.